The next 32 T cell receptor beta chains were all read from a single sample in a study of cytomegalovirus exposure and HLA in healthy donors. PCR employed 60 Vbeta and 13 Jbeta primers. Measured with immunoSEQ multiplex PCR; TCRdb has only the in-frame clones, and not every one. In the table there are about 190,000 clones, roughly 80% of which are singletons. Sequenced input: PBMCs. Receptor source: a woman between 18 and 29 years old in good health and CMV-seronegative.

The V call is TRBV9, the J call TRBJ2-3; 7 nucleotides align to TRBD2. This CDR3 has 15 amino acids. Germline V gives CDR1 SGDLS, CDR2 YYNGEE. The junction had 7 bases not matched to a gene; V was cut back by 5 bases and J by 1 base. The CDR3 region has the DNA TGTGCCAGCAGACCAACGGGAGGAGGCACAGATACGCAGTATTTT. Its translation is CASRPTGGGTDTQYF.

This clone was recorded a few times. J is TRBJ2-1 and V is TRBV9; perhaps TRBD1 as D (6 bases). V lost 4 bases, J lost 7 bases, and 21 bases lay in between. This CDR3 is 16 amino acids long. CDR1 and CDR2 from the germline V gene are SGDLS and YYNGEE. The CDR3 DNA reads TGTGCCAGCAGCCATAACCGGCGACAGGTGGGGAATGAGCAGTTCTTC. Translating gives CASSHNRRQVGNEQFF.

V gene TRBV29-1 combines with J gene TRBJ1-1; the D gene is possibly TRBD1 (5 bases). Germline CDR1 and CDR2: SQVTM and ANQGSEA. CDR3 length equals 12 residues. V lost 3 bases and J lost 3, with 8 bases in between. For the CDR3, the DNA is TGCAGCGTTGACAGGGAATACACTGAAGCTTTCTTT. Its protein is CSVDREYTEAFF.

V gene TRBV5-1 combines with J gene TRBJ1-5; tentative D call: TRBD1 (5 bases). The CDR3 consists of 17 residues. The V end was cut by 4 bases, the J end by 2 bases, with 19 bases between. Per the germline V gene, CDR1 is SGHRS and CDR2 is YFSETQ. CDR3 sequence reads: CASSQTPVGLGNQPQHF. CDR3 nucleotide sequence: TGCGCCAGCAGCCAGACTCCAGTGGGGCTCGGCAATCAGCCCCAGCATTTT.

This clone was observed a single time. The chain joins TRBV7-8 to TRBJ2-1; 9 nucleotides match TRBD1. The CDR3 loop spans 13 amino acids. V gave up 5 bases and J gave up 7 bases; unmatched junction bases: 3. Germline V gene sequence: CDR1 SGHVS, CDR2 FQNEAQ. The chain's CDR3 is CASSMDRGNEQFF. CDR3 DNA sequence: TGTGCCAGCAGCATGGACAGGGGTAATGAGCAGTTCTTC.

This clone was seen only once. This chain joins TRBV30 and TRBJ2-7; 13 positions match TRBD2. The CDR3 loop spans 16 amino acids. The V gene's germline CDR1 is GTSNPN and CDR2 SVGIG (reference sequence). V shed 4 bases and J 4 bases; nucleotides not matched to a gene: 10. The CDR3 loop is CAWTAQLAGGRYEQYF. CDR3 DNA: TGTGCCTGGACCGCCCAACTAGCGGGAGGGAGGTACGAGCAGTACTTC.

The V gene is TRBV9, the J gene TRBJ2-1, with TRBD1 matching 8 bases. The V and J ends lost 1 base and 4 bases, in that order; junction bases with no gene match: 4. The CDR3 extends over 15 amino acids. Germline V gives CDR1 SGDLS, CDR2 YYNGEE. The CDR3 DNA reads as TGTGCCAGCAGCGTACAGACAGGGGATTACAATGAGCAGTTCTTC. Protein sequence: CASSVQTGDYNEQFF.

The chain recombines TRBV7-3 with TRBJ2-1; 8 nucleotides match TRBD2. The CDR3 covers 15 residues. CDR1 is SGHTA and CDR2 is FQGTGA in the germline V gene. V gave up 5 bases and J gave up 3 bases; unmatched junction bases: 6. CDR3 coding DNA: TGTGCCAGCAGCCAAAGACTAGCGAACTACAATGAGCAGTTCTTC. It specifies CASSQRLANYNEQFF.

V and J are TRBV10-3 and TRBJ1-1, with 12 nucleotides matching TRBD1. The CDR3 sequence is 15 residues long. J gave up 5 bases and V 8 bases, and 9 bases lay outside the gene matches. CDR1 is ENHRY and CDR2 is SYGVKD in the germline V gene. The CDR3 here is CAISGGTGGWTEAFF. In nucleotides, the CDR3 is TGTGCCATCTCCGGCGGGACAGGGGGCTGGACTGAAGCTTTCTTT.

The rearrangement uses TRBV7-9 and TRBJ2-1, with D possibly TRBD1 on 6 matching bases. The CDR3 is 15 amino acids. Germline V gene data show CDR1 as SEHNR and CDR2 as FQNEAQ (reference sequence). V dropped 0 bases and J dropped 2 bases, with 8 bases sitting between them. The CDR3 DNA follows: TGTGCCAGCAGCTTAGCGGGGGCCCCCTACAATGAGCAGTTCTTC. Protein: CASSLAGAPYNEQFF.

This clone appeared once. The chain has TRBV2 and TRBJ1-5; no clear D. This CDR3 is 13 amino acids long. The germline gives CDR1 SNHLY, CDR2 FYNNEI. Trimming left V 5 bases short and J 3 bases short, with 8 bases between. Here the CDR3 reads CASSQDINQPQHF. For the CDR3, the DNA is TGTGCCAGCAGTCAGGATATCAATCAGCCCCAGCATTTT.

This chain connects TRBV25-1 to TRBJ1-2, with a possible D match to TRBD1 (6 bases). The CDR3 extends over 14 amino acids. The V end was cut by 3 bases, the J end by 5 bases, with 13 bases between. Germline V gene lookup returns CDR1 MGHDK and CDR2 SYGVNS. In DNA, the CDR3 is TGTGCCAGCAGTGATGGTGGGGGCCGGTATGGCTACACCTTC. Its protein product is CASSDGGGRYGYTF.

In its sample, this clone was seen once. The chain is built from TRBV6-1 and TRBJ1-1; TRBD1 might be the D (5 bases). V was cut by 2 bases and J by 1 base, with 8 bases left in between. The CDR3 extends over 14 amino acids. Germline-derived CDR1 and CDR2 are MNHNS and SASEGT. The CDR3 reads CASSERGQNTEAFF. CDR3 sequence (DNA): TGTGCCAGCAGTGAAAGGGGCCAGAACACTGAAGCTTTCTTT.

V usage is TRBV6-6 and J usage is TRBJ1-1; 7 bases line up with TRBD1. CDR1 MNHNY and CDR2 SVGAGI come from the germline V gene (reference sequence). Trimming cost V 6 bases and J 5 bases; bases outside gene matches: 9. CDR3 length: 14 residues. Written as DNA, the CDR3 is TGTGCCAGCAGACGACAGGGTTATGATACTGAAGCTTTCTTT. The encoded protein is CASRRQGYDTEAFF.

The gene calls are TRBV4-3 and TRBJ1-2, with a possible D match to TRBD1 (5 bases). Per the germline V gene, CDR1 is LGHNA and CDR2 is YSLEER. V lost 0 bases and J lost 4, with 12 bases in between. The CDR3 extends over 15 amino acids. The CDR3 DNA is TGCGCCAGCAGCCAAGATACGCGGGGGGTCTATGGCTACACCTTC. It yields the protein CASSQDTRGVYGYTF.

The gene calls are TRBV10-3 and TRBJ1-6; D not certain. V shed 3 bases and J shed 7 bases, with 10 bases lying between them. This CDR3 contains 14 residues. Per the germline V gene, CDR1 is ENHRY and CDR2 is SYGVKD. The CDR3 nucleotides read TGTGCCATCAGTGATCGCCACTTAAATTCACCCCTCCACTTT. Translation gives CAISDRHLNSPLHF.

The chain employs TRBV30 and TRBJ2-7; a possible D gene is TRBD2 (5 bases). Germline V gives CDR1 GTSNPN, CDR2 SVGIG (reference sequence). Between the trimmed V and J ends, which lost 3 bases and 7 bases, there was a span of 16 bases. The CDR3 runs to 13 residues. The CDR3 region is CAWSGGAGREQYF. Here the CDR3 DNA reads TGTGCCTGGAGCGGAGGTGCGGGTAGGGAGCAGTACTTC.

This clone appeared a single time. V and J are TRBV30 and TRBJ2-3; 7 bases are a match to TRBD1. The CDR3 extends over 16 amino acids. V was pared by 5 bases and J by 0 bases, with 11 bases of the junction left unmatched. In germline, CDR1 is GTSNPN, CDR2 SVGIG (reference sequence). The CDR3 here is CAWPEDRRPSTDTQYF. As DNA, the CDR3 is TGTGCCTGGCCCGAGGACAGGAGACCTAGCACAGATACGCAGTATTTT.

The chain links TRBV7-8 to TRBJ1-1; TRBD1 agrees at 10 bases. The CDR3 sequence is 16 residues long. Germline trimming cut 5 bases from V and 1 base from J; bases unmatched to any gene: 7. The germline V gene encodes CDR1 SGHVS and CDR2 FQNEAQ. DNA of the CDR3: TGTGCCAGCAGCAATCCTAGACAGGGGGCGAACACTGAAGCTTTCTTT. It encodes CASSNPRQGANTEAFF.

The V call is TRBV11-3, the J call TRBJ1-5, with a weak D call TRBD1 (5 bases). CDR1 and CDR2 from the germline V gene are SGHNT and YENEEA. The CDR3 covers 15 residues. The ends were cut back, 2 bases at V and 2 bases at J, with 10 bases in the middle. This chain's CDR3 is CASSLRGLGNQPQHF. The CDR3 DNA follows: TGTGCCAGCAGCTTAAGGGGCCTGGGCAATCAGCCCCAGCATTTT.

The rearrangement joins TRBV7-2 to TRBJ2-5, with 11 positions matching TRBD2. J lost 4 bases, V lost 5 bases, and 12 bases had no gene match. Germline V CDR1 and CDR2: SGHTA, FQGNSA. This CDR3 contains 17 residues. The CDR3: CASSPRVAGGLGETQYF. The CDR3 DNA reads as TGTGCCAGCAGCCCTCGGGTAGCGGGGGGGCTTGGAGAGACCCAGTACTTC.

This rearrangement joins TRBV6-5 to TRBJ2-5; D possibly corresponds to TRBD2 (5 bases). V lost 8 bases and J 2 bases, leaving 15 bases between the germline ends. Germline CDR1 and CDR2: MNHEY and SVGAGI. CDR3 size: 14 residues. CDR3 amino acids: CASAPGVLQETQYF. In nucleotides, the CDR3 is TGTGCCAGCGCTCCCGGGGTTCTTCAAGAGACCCAGTACTTC.

The genes are TRBV4-1 and TRBJ1-5; no clear D. The CDR3 is made up of 18 amino acids. Germline V gene data show CDR1 as MGHRA and CDR2 as YSYEKL. V lost 0 bases and J 0 bases, leaving 15 bases between the germline ends. The CDR3 reads CASSQEAGSDYSNQPQHF. For the CDR3, the DNA is TGCGCCAGCAGCCAAGAAGCTGGGTCAGACTATAGCAATCAGCCCCAGCATTTT.

CDR3 sequence (DNA): TGTGCCAGCAGCTTCTCCGGGACTAGCGGTGAGCAGTTCTTC. As protein: CASSFSGTSGEQFF. The chain combines TRBV11-2 with TRBJ2-1, with 11 bases that match TRBD2. This CDR3 spans 14 amino acids. The V segment lost 3 bases and the J segment 9 bases; nucleotides outside the gene matches: 4. CDR1 and CDR2 (germline): SGHAT, FQNNGV.

The gene calls are TRBV10-3 and TRBJ2-1, with 8 bases lining up with TRBD2. This CDR3 is 18 amino acids long. CDR1 and CDR2 (germline): ENHRY, SYGVKD. V shed 0 bases and J 7 bases; nucleotides not matched to a gene: 14. For the CDR3, the DNA is TGTGCCATCAGTGAGTCATGGATAGCGGGATCTTTTAGTAATGAGCAGTTCTTC. This gives the protein CAISESWIAGSFSNEQFF.

V gene TRBV9 combines with J gene TRBJ2-3; tentative D call: TRBD1 (6 bases). V gave up 3 bases and J gave up 10 bases, with 18 bases separating them. Germline V gene lookup returns CDR1 SGDLS and CDR2 YYNGEE. The CDR3 contains 14 residues. CDR3 sequence: CASSGGRVEGAQYF. CDR3 coding DNA: TGTGCCAGCAGCGGGGGGCGGGTGGAAGGAGCGCAGTATTTT.

The chain links TRBV4-1 to TRBJ2-7; weak D call: TRBD1 (6 bases). V dropped 2 bases and J dropped 5 bases, with 7 bases sitting between them. Germline V gene data show CDR1 as MGHRA and CDR2 as YSYEKL. The CDR3 is made up of 12 amino acids. CDR3 amino acids: CASSQTGHEQYF. The CDR3 DNA reads TGCGCCAGCAGCCAAACAGGGCACGAGCAGTACTTC.

This chain connects TRBV18 to TRBJ1-1, with TRBD1 matching 8 bases. The junction had 4 bases not matched to a gene; V was cut back by 0 bases and J by 1 base. Germline CDR1 and CDR2: KGHSH and LQKENI. The CDR3 spans 16 residues. CDR3 protein: CASSPPQGAGNTEAFF. The DNA for the CDR3 is TGTGCCAGCTCACCACCGCAGGGGGCGGGGAACACTGAAGCTTTCTTT. Together with reference TRBV18 and TRBJ1-1, the CDR3 gives the full variable domain: NAGVMQNPRHLVRRRGQEARLRCSPMKGHSHVYWYRQLPEEGLKFMVYLQKENIIDESGMPKERFSAEFPKEGPSILRIQQVVRGDSAAYFCASSPPQGAGNTEAFFGQGTRLTVV.

The chain is built from TRBV9 and TRBJ1-2; D call uncertain. Germline CDR1 is SGDLS and CDR2 is YYNGEE. Deletions cut 1 base from V and 4 bases from J, with 14 bases between. The CDR3 totals 15 residues. As DNA, the CDR3 is TGTGCCAGCAGCGTACAGGAGGGTCTTAGCTATGGCTACACCTTC. Amino acid sequence: CASSVQEGLSYGYTF.

The chain recombines TRBV21-1 with TRBJ2-3; TRBD1, the table's D call, lacks a check against the DNA. TRBV21-1 represents a pseudogene. This CDR3 has 13 residues. The DNA of the CDR3 is TGTGCCAGCAGCATCAGGGCAGGGGATACGCAGTATTTT. Translating gives CASSIRAGDTQYF.

The rearrangement links TRBV28 to TRBJ1-1; a weak D match, TRBD1 (5 bases). The CDR3 is 12 residues long. Trimming stripped 2 bases from V and 11 bases from J, with 12 bases between. Germline values: CDR1 MDHEN, CDR2 SYDVKM. The DNA of the CDR3 is TGTGCCAGCAGTTTAGGGGCAGGGCAGGCTTTCTTT. It specifies CASSLGAGQAFF.

This chain links TRBV27 with TRBJ1-2; 8 nucleotides match TRBD1. There are 16 residues in the CDR3. Per the germline V gene, CDR1 is MNHEY and CDR2 is SMNVEV (reference sequence). Trimming cost V 3 bases and J 6 bases; bases outside gene matches: 12. In DNA form, the CDR3 reads TGTGCCAGCAGTTTTTACAGGGGGGATAGCTATAATGGCTACACCTTC. Protein product: CASSFYRGDSYNGYTF.